The source of this T cell receptor (beta chain) is a study of blood T cell repertoires in COVID-19. Looking at the study overall: T cells, B-cell-depleted T cells, or PBMCs supplied cDNA or gDNA.

Patients in Seattle were enrolled during active infection, then followed longitudinally. The CDR3 totals 14 residues. Unmatched junction bases numbered 8, after V lost 6 bases and J lost 6 bases. CDR1 is MDHEN and CDR2 is SYDVKM in the germline V gene. Produced via immunoSEQ multiplex PCR; TCRdb's table is partial and in-frame only. The sample carries 250,000 to 300,000 clones, roughly 86% recorded once. The material sequenced was peripheral blood. The TCR originated in an older woman with COVID-19, enrolled during active disease. This chain connects TRBV28 to TRBJ1-2, with TRBD1 identical over 9 bases. The CDR3 region is CASRTQDRGHGYTF. DNA for the CDR3: TGTGCCAGCAGGACCCAGGACAGGGGCCATGGCTACACCTTC.